These T cell receptor beta chains were read from a single sample in a study of T cells in Graves' hyperthyroidism and ophthalmopathy. TCRdb ran MiXCR on the multiplex PCR reads and lists one entry per CDR3 protein. Among hundreds of thousands of distinct CDR3 sequences listed, 20% to 25% were seen once. Input material: blood. Receptors originate from a man younger than 40 with Graves' ophthalmopathy. The CDR3 runs from the conserved cysteine through the conserved F or W. The order of the fields is CDR3 length, V gene, clone size, J gene, D gene, CDR3 protein, CDR3 DNA. D genes are given only for firm matches. Clone sizes are given selectively: once, few, many, or a class where the clone is expanded.

>14|TRBV7-2|many|TRBJ1-1|TRBD1
CASSSRQGPPRAFF
TGTGCCAGCAGCTCCAGACAGGGCCCCCCCCGGGCTTTCTTT
>20|TRBV12-3/TRBV12-4|few|TRBJ2-1|TRBD2
CASSLGWTSGRGKRYNEQFF
TGTGCCAGCAGTTTAGGTTGGACTAGCGGGAGGGGGAAAAGGTACAATGAGCAGTTCTTC
>16|TRBV19|NA|TRBJ1-4|NA
CASSIGKAATNEKLFF
TGTGCCAGTAGTATCGGGAAGGCCGCAACTAATGAAAAACTGTTTTTT
>15|TRBV9|NA|TRBJ2-3|NA
CASSVASHPTDTQYF
TGTGCCAGCAGCGTAGCTAGTCACCCCACAGATACGCAGTATTTT
>12|TRBV28|few|TRBJ2-5|NA
CASSLMRETQYF
TGTGCCAGCAGTTTAATGCGCGAGACCCAGTACTTC
>12|TRBV28|NA|TRBJ1-1|NA
CASRDRHSEAFF
TGTGCCAGCAGAGACCGCCACTCGGAAGCTTTCTTT
>15|TRBV30|NA|TRBJ2-7|TRBD1
CAWSEGTGILYEQYF
TGTGCCTGGAGTGAAGGGACAGGGATCCTCTACGAGCAGTACTTC
>13|TRBV11-2|NA|TRBJ2-7|TRBD2
CASSSAGVGEQYF
TGTGCCAGCAGCTCAGCGGGAGTTGGCGAGCAGTACTTC
>16|TRBV7-8|NA|TRBJ1-2|TRBD1
CASSLDRAKGRDGYTF
TGTGCCAGCAGCTTGGACAGGGCGAAGGGGAGAGATGGCTACACCTTC
>15|TRBV6-6|many|TRBJ1-2|NA
CASSYSISDYYGYTF
TGTGCCAGCAGTTACTCGATCTCCGACTACTATGGCTACACCTTC
>17|TRBV15|NA|TRBJ1-3|NA
CATSRDPGLNPGNTIYF
TGTGCCACCAGCAGAGATCCGGGTCTTAATCCTGGAAACACCATATATTTT
>16|TRBV27|NA|TRBJ2-2|NA
CASSLFLVGNTGELFF
TGTGCCAGCAGTCTTTTCTTGGTAGGCAACACCGGGGAGCTGTTTTTT
>13|TRBV2|few|TRBJ2-5|NA
CASARVYQETQYF
TGTGCCAGCGCAAGGGTTTACCAAGAGACCCAGTACTTC
>14|TRBV7-8|many|TRBJ1-1|NA
CASSLEQGGTEAFF
TGTGCCAGCAGCTTAGAGCAGGGTGGGACTGAAGCTTTCTTT
>18|TRBV10-3|few|TRBJ1-3|TRBD1
CAISRDRGPSFSGNTIYF
TGTGCCATCAGCCGGGACAGGGGGCCTTCCTTCTCTGGAAACACCATATATTTT
>15|TRBV5-1|NA|TRBJ1-6|NA
CASSLGTKANSPLHF
TGCGCCAGCAGCTTGGGGACGAAGGCAAATTCACCCCTCCACTTT
>15|TRBV5-1|many|TRBJ1-1|NA
CASSLGDRLNTEAFF
TGCGCCAGCAGCTTGGGTGACAGGCTGAACACTGAAGCTTTCTTT
>13|TRBV11-3|many|TRBJ1-1|TRBD1
CASRGTENTEAFF
TGTGCCAGCAGAGGGACAGAGAACACTGAAGCTTTCTTT
>13|TRBV6-4|few|TRBJ1-1|NA
CASRITPNAEAFF
TGTGCCAGCAGGATTACACCGAACGCTGAAGCTTTCTTT
>14|TRBV6-1|many|TRBJ1-1|NA
CASSSGSQNTEAFF
TGTGCCAGCAGTTCCGGGTCGCAGAACACTGAAGCTTTCTTT
>15|TRBV10-3|few|TRBJ2-5|NA
CAISESNTVLETQYF
TGTGCCATCAGTGAGTCCAACACAGTTTTAGAGACCCAGTACTTC
>13|TRBV30|many|TRBJ2-2|NA
CAWNSAVTGELFF
TGTGCCTGGAATTCGGCCGTAACCGGGGAGCTGTTTTTT